Following are 19 T cell receptor beta chains from one sample sequenced in a study of neurological immune-mediated disorders. TCRdb re-called the 5' RACE reads through MiXCR, storing one row per CDR3 protein. This table has roughly 60,000 distinct CDR3 sequences, around 3.5% appearing once. Sequencing input: PBMCs. All receptors come from a woman aged 25 to 39 with multiple sclerosis.

This clonotype turned up a few times. This may arise from a read error, as a much more abundant clone is one base away. The genes are TRBV10-3 and TRBJ2-7; 9 positions agree with TRBD2. The CDR3 consists of 14 residues. J was trimmed by 7 bases and V by 4 bases; bases with no gene match: 8. CDR1 is ENHRY, CDR2 SYGVKD, per germline. CDR3 DNA: TGTGCCATCAGTGGTAGCGGGAGACCCCAAGAGCAGTACTTC. This gives the protein CAISGSGRPQEQYF.

Ten or more counts support this clonotype. V and J are TRBV5-5 and TRBJ1-3; no reliable D call. CDR1 is SGHKS and CDR2 is YYEKEE in the germline V gene (reference sequence). V shed 0 bases and J shed 0 bases, with 10 bases lying between them. The CDR3 loop spans 16 amino acids. This chain's CDR3 is CASSLGAALSGNTIYF. CDR3 in DNA: TGTGCCAGCAGCTTGGGCGCAGCGCTCTCTGGAAACACCATATATTTT.

In its sample, this clonotype was seen many times. The CDR3 sequence: CASSQSSIYNEQFF. The CDR3 DNA reads as TGTGCCAGCAGCCAATCGTCCATTTACAATGAGCAGTTCTTC. The genes are TRBV16 and TRBJ2-1; D gene uncertain. This CDR3 is 14 amino acids long. Germline loops: CDR1 KGHSY, CDR2 FQNENV. Trimming removed 0 bases at V and 4 bases at J, with 7 bases between. The full variable domain, rest sourced from reference TRBV16 and TRBJ2-1, is GEEVAQTPKHLVRGEGQKAKLYCAPIKGHSYVFWYQQVLKNEFKFLISFQNENVFDETGMPKERFSAKCLPNSPCSLEIQATKLEDSAVYFCASSQSSIYNEQFFGPGTRLTVL.

This clonotype was seen a few times. The chain couples TRBV29-1 to TRBJ1-2; D is unclear. From germline, CDR1 is SQVTM and CDR2 ANQGSEA. The CDR3 consists of 12 residues. Deletions cut 6 bases from V and 2 bases from J, with 10 bases between. The CDR3 nucleotides are TGCAGCGTCGACGACGGCAACTATGGCTACACCTTC. Translated, it gives CSVDDGNYGYTF.

This clonotype was detected ten times or more. The chain couples TRBV20-1 to TRBJ1-1; D is uncertain. This CDR3 spans 13 amino acids. The germline gives CDR1 DFQATT, CDR2 SNEGSKA (reference sequence). V shed 5 bases and J shed 4 bases, with 14 bases lying between them. CDR3: CSALKQRSTEAFF. In DNA, the CDR3 is TGCAGTGCTCTTAAACAGCGAAGCACTGAAGCTTTCTTT.

The table lists this clonotype with many counts. This chain uses TRBV20-1 with TRBJ2-7; no definite D call. Germline V gene lookup returns CDR1 DFQATT and CDR2 SNEGSKA (reference sequence). V was pared by 5 bases and J by 1 base, with 15 bases between. The CDR3 has 14 residues. The CDR3 nucleotides are TGCAGTGCTCCCAAACCAGCTATTTCCTACGAGCAGTACTTC. This sequence encodes CSAPKPAISYEQYF.

This clonotype was seen repeatedly, ten times or more. The chain combines TRBV12-3 or TRBV12-4 with TRBJ1-5; D gene uncertain. V lost 1 base and J 5 bases, leaving 3 bases between the germline ends. This CDR3 comprises 12 residues. In nucleotides, the CDR3 is TGTGCCAGCAGTTTAGGGTATCAGCCCCAGCATTTT. Amino acids: CASSLGYQPQHF.

This clonotype was found many times. Here the CDR3 DNA reads TGCAGTGCTTCTGCGGGAGGGGGAACAACTAATGAAAAACTGTTTTTT. Residues: CSASAGGGTTNEKLFF. This chain joins TRBV20-1 and TRBJ1-4; D perhaps matches TRBD1 (6 bases). The germline V gene encodes CDR1 DFQATT and CDR2 SNEGSKA (reference sequence). The CDR3 extends over 16 amino acids. V was cut by 5 bases and J by 0 bases, with 16 bases left in between.

This clonotype was counted ten times or more. V gene TRBV5-1 combines with J gene TRBJ2-7; tentatively, D is TRBD2 (5 bases). V gave up 0 bases and J gave up 3 bases, with 13 bases separating them. There are 15 residues in the CDR3. The germline gives CDR1 SGHRS, CDR2 YFSETQ. The CDR3 nucleotides read TGCGCCAGCAGCTTGGAAGGGAGACAATACTACGAGCAGTACTTC. Translation: CASSLEGRQYYEQYF.

This clonotype was seen many times. This chain uses TRBV5-1 with TRBJ2-5; TRBD2 matches at 13 bases. This CDR3 is 18 amino acids long. Germline V gene lookup returns CDR1 SGHRS and CDR2 YFSETQ. The trim removed 2 bases at V and 5 bases at J, leaving 12 bases unmatched. CDR3 sequence reads: CASSLRRLAGGTEETQYF. CDR3 nucleotide sequence: TGCGCCAGCAGCTTACGAAGACTAGCGGGGGGAACCGAGGAGACCCAGTACTTC.

This clonotype was counted many times. V usage is TRBV7-2 and J usage is TRBJ1-5; possibly TRBD2 for D (5 bases). The DNA matches TRBJ2-3 better at its end, which makes the J call doubtful. The CDR3 runs to 15 residues. CDR1 is SGHTA and CDR2 is FQGNSA in the germline V gene. The chain's CDR3 is CASSLGRSSNQPQYF. DNA of the CDR3: TGTGCCAGCAGCTTAGGGAGGAGTAGCAATCAGCCCCAGTATTTT.

This clonotype was counted at least ten times. The rearrangement links TRBV5-1 to TRBJ1-4; TRBD1 might be the D (6 bases). The CDR3 is 15 amino acids. The V and J ends lost 2 bases and 8 bases respectively, with 16 bases between them. CDR1 is SGHRS and CDR2 is YFSETQ in the germline V gene. The DNA of the CDR3 is TGCGCCAGCAGCTTATCAGGGGCTGAGACCGAAAAACTGTTTTTT. It codes for CASSLSGAETEKLFF.

In this sample, this clonotype turned up many times. The chain couples TRBV29-1 to TRBJ2-1; TRBD2 agrees at 10 bases. The germline CDR1 and CDR2 sequences are SQVTM and ANQGSEA. V lost 0 bases and J lost 1; bases outside the gene matches: 9. The CDR3 is made up of 18 amino acids. The CDR3 coding sequence is TGCAGCGTTGAAGATAGGCTAGCGGGAGAGGGGTCCTACAATGAGCAGTTCTTC. It is translated as CSVEDRLAGEGSYNEQFF.

This clonotype occurred many times. V gene TRBV29-1 combines with J gene TRBJ2-2, with D unclear. Germline lookup yields CDR1 SQVTM and CDR2 ANQGSEA. V lost 5 bases and J lost 1, with 5 bases in between. The CDR3 totals 12 residues. CDR3 sequence (DNA): TGCAGCGTTCGAGGGAACACCGGGGAGCTGTTTTTT. Protein: CSVRGNTGELFF.

This clonotype was detected many times. The rearrangement uses TRBV20-1 and TRBJ2-7; D is possibly TRBD2 (5 bases). Trimming removed 6 bases from V and 3 bases from J, with 18 bases in between. CDR3 length: 14 residues. Germline CDR1 is DFQATT and CDR2 is SNEGSKA (reference sequence). The CDR3: CSASPLSGSYEQYF. The CDR3 DNA reads as TGCAGTGCCAGCCCTCTATCGGGGAGCTACGAGCAGTACTTC.

This clonotype was recorded many times. The V gene is TRBV2, the J gene TRBJ2-2; 9 bases match TRBD1. The germline gives CDR1 SNHLY, CDR2 FYNNEI. Trimming cost V 6 bases and J 6 bases; bases outside gene matches: 5. The CDR3 extends over 14 amino acids. CDR3 residues: CASRGTGTAGELFF. DNA of the CDR3: TGTGCCAGCAGGGGGACAGGGACGGCCGGGGAGCTGTTTTTT.

This clonotype appeared many times. CDR3 residues: CASSPLDSSNQPQHF. CDR3 DNA: TGCGCCAGCAGCCCACTTGACAGCAGCAATCAGCCCCAGCATTTT. The rearrangement uses TRBV5-1 and TRBJ1-5; D might be TRBD1 (5 bases). The V gene lost 4 bases and the J gene lost 1 base, with 12 bases spanning the gap. Germline CDR1 reads SGHRS; CDR2 reads YFSETQ. The CDR3 extends over 15 amino acids.

This clonotype was seen ten or more times. J is TRBJ1-1 and V is TRBV7-2; D gene unclear. V lost 5 bases, J lost 5 bases, and 12 bases lay in between. The CDR3 is 13 residues long. Germline V lookup: CDR1 SGHTA, CDR2 FQGNSA. CDR3 nucleotides: TGTGCCAGCAGCAACAGCTTGCGGACTGAAGCTTTCTTT. This gives the protein CASSNSLRTEAFF.

CDR3 nucleotide sequence: TGTGCCAGCTCACCATTTGATCAGAAAACCGGTCCTAAACTGTTTTTT. Protein: CASSPFDQKTGPKLFF. This chain links TRBV18 with TRBJ1-4; no firm D call. Germline V CDR1 and CDR2: KGHSH, LQKENI. Trimming cost V 2 bases and J 11 bases, with 21 bases left between them. CDR3 length: 16 amino acids.